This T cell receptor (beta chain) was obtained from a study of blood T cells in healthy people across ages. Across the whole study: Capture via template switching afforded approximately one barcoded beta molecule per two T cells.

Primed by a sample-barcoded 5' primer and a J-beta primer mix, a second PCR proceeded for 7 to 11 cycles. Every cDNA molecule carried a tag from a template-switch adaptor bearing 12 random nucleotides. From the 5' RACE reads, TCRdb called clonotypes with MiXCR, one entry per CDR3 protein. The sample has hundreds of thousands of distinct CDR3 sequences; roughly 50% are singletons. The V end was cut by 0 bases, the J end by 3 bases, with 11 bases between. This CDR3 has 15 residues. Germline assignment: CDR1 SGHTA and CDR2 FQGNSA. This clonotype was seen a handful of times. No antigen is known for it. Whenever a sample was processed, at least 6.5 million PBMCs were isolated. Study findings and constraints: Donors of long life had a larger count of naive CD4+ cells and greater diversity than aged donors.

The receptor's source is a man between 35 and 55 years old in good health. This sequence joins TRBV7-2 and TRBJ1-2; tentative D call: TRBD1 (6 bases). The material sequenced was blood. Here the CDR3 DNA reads TGTGCCAGCAGCTTAGCGGGGGGCGCAGACTATGGCTACACCTTC. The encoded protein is CASSLAGGADYGYTF.